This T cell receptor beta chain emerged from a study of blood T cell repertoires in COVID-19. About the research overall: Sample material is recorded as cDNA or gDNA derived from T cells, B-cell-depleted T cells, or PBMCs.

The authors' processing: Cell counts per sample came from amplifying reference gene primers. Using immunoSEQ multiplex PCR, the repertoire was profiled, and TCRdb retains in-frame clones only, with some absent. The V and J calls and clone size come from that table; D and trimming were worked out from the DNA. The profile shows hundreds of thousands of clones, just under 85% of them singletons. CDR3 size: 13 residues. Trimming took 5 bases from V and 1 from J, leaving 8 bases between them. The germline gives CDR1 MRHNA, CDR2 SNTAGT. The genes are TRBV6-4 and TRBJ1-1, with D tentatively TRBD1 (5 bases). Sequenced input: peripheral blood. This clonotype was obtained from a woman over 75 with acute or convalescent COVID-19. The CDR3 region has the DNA TGTGCCAGCAGTCAACAGGAGAACACTGAAGCTTTCTTT. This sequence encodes CASSQQENTEAFF.